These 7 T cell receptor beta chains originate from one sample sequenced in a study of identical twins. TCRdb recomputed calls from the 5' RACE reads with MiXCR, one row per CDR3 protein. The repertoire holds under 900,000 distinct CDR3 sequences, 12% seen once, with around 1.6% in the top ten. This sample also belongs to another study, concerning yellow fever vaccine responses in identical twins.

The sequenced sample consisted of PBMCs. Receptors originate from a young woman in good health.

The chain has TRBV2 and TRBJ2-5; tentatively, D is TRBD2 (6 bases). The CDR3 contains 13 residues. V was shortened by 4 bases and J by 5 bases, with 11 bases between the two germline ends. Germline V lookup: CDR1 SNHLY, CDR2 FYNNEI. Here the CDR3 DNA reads TGTGCCAGCAGTGTACTAGCTTGGGAGACCCAGTACTTC. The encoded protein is CASSVLAWETQYF.

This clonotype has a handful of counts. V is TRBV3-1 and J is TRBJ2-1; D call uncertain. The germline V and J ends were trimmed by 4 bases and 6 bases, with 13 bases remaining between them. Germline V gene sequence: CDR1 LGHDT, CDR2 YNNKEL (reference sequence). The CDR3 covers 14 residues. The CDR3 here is CASSPLQTLNEQFF. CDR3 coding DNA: TGTGCCAGCAGCCCCCTTCAGACCCTCAATGAGCAGTTCTTC.

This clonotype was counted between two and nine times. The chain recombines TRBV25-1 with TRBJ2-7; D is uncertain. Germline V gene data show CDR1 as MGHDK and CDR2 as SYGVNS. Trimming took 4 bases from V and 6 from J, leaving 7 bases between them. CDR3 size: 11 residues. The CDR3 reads CASSAFGEQYF. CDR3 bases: TGTGCCAGCAGTGCGTTTGGCGAGCAGTACTTC.

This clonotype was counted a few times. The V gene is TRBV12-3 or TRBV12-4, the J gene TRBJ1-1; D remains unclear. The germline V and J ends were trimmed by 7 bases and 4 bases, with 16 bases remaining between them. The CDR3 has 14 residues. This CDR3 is CASTWGGSFTEAFF. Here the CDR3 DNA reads TGTGCCAGCACTTGGGGAGGTTCTTTCACTGAAGCTTTCTTT.

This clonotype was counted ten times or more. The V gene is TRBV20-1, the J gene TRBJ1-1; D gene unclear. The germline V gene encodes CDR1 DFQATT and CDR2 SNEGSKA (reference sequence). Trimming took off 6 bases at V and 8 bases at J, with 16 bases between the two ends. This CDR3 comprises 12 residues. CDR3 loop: CSASNRPSEAFF. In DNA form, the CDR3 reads TGCAGTGCCTCTAACCGTCCATCGGAAGCTTTCTTT.

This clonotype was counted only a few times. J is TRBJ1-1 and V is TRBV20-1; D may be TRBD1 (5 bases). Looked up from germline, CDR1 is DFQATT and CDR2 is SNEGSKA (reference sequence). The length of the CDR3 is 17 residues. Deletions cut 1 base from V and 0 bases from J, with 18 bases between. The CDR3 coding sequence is TGCAGTGCTAGAGGCCCGGGGGAATCCATATTGAACACTGAAGCTTTCTTT. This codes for CSARGPGESILNTEAFF.

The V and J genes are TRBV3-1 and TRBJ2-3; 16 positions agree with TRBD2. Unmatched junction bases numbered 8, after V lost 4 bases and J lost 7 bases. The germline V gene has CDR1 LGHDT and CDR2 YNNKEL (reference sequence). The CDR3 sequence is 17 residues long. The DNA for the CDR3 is TGTGCCAGCAGCCCGGGACTAGCGGGGGGGCGATTGCATACGCAGTATTTT. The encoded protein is CASSPGLAGGRLHTQYF.